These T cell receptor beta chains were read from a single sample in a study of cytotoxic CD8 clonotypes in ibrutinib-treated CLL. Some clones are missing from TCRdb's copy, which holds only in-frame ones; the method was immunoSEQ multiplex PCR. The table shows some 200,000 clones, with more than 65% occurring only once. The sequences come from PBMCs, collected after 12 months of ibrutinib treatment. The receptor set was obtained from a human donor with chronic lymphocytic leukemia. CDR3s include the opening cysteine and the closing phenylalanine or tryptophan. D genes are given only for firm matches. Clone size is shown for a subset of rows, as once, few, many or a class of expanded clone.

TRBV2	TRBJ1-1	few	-	CASREHRWMNTEAFF
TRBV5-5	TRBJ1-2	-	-	CASSLSMSDYGYTF
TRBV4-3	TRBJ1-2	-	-	CASSQERSYGYTF
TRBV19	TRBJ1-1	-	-	CASSIGGSRTSAFF
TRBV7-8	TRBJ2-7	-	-	CASSPRNYEQYF
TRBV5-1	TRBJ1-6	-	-	CASSLSVQSYNSPLHF
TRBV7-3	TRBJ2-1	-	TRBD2	CASSPSGTTYNEQFF
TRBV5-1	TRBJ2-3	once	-	CASSPDSSSTDTQYF
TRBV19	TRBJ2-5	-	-	CASSTRETQYF
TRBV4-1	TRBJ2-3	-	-	CASSQQGTDTQYF
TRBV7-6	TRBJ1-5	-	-	CASSLAGEVVQPQHF
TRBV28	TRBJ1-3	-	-	CASSSHPPRDLGNTIYF
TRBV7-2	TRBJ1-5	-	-	CASSSDGLINQPQHF
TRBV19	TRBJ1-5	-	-	CASSIGQVGNQPQHF
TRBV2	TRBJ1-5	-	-	CASSVGFSNQPQHF
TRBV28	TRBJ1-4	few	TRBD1	CASSEPGQLGLFF
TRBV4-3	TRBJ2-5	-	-	CASSQAGWQETQYF
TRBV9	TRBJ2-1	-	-	CASSVEPRSIRDEQFF
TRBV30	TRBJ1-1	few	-	CAWSVGVNTEAFF
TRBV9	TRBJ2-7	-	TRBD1	CASSPGGPSYEQYF
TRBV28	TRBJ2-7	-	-	CASSPHRQGGGEQYF
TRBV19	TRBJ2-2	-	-	CASSTFPGSTGELFF
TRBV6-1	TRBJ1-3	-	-	CATGPASGNTIYF
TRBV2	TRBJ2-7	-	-	CASSPRDYEQYF
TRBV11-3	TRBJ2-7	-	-	CASSLTFGDEQYF
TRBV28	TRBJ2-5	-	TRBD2	CASSRGTSGSVTQYF
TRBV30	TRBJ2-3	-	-	CAWNKGDTTDTQYF
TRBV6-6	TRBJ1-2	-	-	CASSTNSGGYGYTF
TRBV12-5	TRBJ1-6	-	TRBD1	CASGWDRSPLHF
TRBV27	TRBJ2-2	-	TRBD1	CASRRAGQGSTGELFF
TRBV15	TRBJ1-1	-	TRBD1	CATSSDRVMNTEAFF
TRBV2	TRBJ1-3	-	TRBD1	CASSPRQGANTIYF
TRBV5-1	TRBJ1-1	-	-	CASSQRRGTGMSTEAFF
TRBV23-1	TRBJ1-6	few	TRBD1	CASRSTGGSPLHF
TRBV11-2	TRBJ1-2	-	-	CASSLGARLFGYTF
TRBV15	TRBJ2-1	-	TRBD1	CATSRAGQGNEQFF
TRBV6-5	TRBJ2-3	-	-	CASSYSGGSGTQYF
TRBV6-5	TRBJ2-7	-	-	CASSIRRGFEQYF
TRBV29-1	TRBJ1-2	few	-	CSVVSVRGNYGYTF
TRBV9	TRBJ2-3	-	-	CASSRQGVGTDTQYF
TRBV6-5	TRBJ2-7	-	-	CASSYRQGGFEQYF
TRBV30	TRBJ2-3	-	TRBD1	CAWAVGQGATDTQYF
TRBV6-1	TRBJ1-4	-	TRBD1	CASTPTGAANEKLFF
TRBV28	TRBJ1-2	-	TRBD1	CASQTGEGQRGYTF
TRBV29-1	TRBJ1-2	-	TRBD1	CSARTGEAKGYTF
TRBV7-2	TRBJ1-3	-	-	CASSPHVTSGNTIYF
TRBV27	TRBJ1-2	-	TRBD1	CASRDRGLANYGYTF
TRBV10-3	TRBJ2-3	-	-	CAISGLRDTQYF
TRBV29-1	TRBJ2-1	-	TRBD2	CSVGPTRGPSGTSYNEQFF
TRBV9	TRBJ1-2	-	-	CASSVDLGDYGYTF
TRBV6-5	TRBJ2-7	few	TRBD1	CASSPRDSIYEQYF
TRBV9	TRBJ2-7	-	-	CASSVGGASAYEQYF
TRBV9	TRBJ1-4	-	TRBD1	CASSVGGQRNEKLFF